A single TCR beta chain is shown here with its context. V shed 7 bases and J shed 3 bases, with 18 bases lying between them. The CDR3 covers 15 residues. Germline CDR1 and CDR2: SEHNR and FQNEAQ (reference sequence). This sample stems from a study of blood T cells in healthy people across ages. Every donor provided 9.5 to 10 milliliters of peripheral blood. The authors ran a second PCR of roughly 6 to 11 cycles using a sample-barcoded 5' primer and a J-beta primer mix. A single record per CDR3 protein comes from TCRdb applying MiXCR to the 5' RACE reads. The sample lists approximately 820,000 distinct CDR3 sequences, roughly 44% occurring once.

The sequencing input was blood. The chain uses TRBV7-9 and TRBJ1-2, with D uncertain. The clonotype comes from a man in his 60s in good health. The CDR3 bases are TGTGCCAGCACCCACCCCGGGCGGGTAGACTATGGCTACACCTTC. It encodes CASTHPGRVDYGYTF. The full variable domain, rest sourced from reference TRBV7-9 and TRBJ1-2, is DTGVSQNPRHKITKRGQNVTFRCDPISEHNRLYWYRQTLGQGPEFLTYFQNEAQLEKSRLLSDRFSAERPKGSFSTLEIQRTEQGDSAMYLCASTHPGRVDYGYTFGSGTRLTVV.